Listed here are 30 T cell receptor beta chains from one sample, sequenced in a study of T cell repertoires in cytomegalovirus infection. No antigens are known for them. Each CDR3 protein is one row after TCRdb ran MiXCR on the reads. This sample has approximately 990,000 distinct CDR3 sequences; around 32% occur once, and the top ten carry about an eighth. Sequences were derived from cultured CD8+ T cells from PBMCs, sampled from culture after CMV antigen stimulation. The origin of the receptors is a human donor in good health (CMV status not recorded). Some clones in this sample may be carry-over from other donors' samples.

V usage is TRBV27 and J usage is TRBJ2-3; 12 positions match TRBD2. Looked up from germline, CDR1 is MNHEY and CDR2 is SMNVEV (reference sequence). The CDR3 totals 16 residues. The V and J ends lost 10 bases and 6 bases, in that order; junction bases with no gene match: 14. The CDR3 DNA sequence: TGTGCCACCACTGCGGGGCTAGCGGGGGGGCACGATACGCAGTATTTT. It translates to CATTAGLAGGHDTQYF.

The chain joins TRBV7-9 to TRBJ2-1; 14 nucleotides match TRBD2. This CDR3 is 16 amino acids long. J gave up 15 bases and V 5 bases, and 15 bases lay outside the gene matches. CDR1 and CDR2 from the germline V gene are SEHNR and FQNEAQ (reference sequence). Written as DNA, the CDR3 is TGTGCCAGCAGCCCAAAGGCGACTAGCGGGGGGGGCAGGTGGTTCTTC. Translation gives CASSPKATSGGGRWFF. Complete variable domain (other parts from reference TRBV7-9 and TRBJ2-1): DTGVSQNPRHKITKRGQNVTFRCDPISEHNRLYWYRQTLGQGPEFLTYFQNEAQLEKSRLLSDRFSAERPKGSFSTLEIQRTEQGDSAMYLCASSPKATSGGGRWFFGPGTRLTVL.

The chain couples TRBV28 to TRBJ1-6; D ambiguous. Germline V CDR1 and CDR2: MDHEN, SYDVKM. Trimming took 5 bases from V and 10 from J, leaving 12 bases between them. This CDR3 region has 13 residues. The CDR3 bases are TGTGCCAGCAGTCTCCAGTTGTACTCACCCCTCCACTTT. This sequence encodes CASSLQLYSPLHF.

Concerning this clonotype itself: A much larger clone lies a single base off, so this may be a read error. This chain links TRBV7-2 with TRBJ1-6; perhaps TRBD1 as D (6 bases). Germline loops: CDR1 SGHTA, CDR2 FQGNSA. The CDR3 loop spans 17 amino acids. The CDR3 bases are TGTGCCAGCGGCTTATACGACAGGCCTACGACTAATTCACCCCTCCACTTT. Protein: CASGLYDRPTTNSPLHF.

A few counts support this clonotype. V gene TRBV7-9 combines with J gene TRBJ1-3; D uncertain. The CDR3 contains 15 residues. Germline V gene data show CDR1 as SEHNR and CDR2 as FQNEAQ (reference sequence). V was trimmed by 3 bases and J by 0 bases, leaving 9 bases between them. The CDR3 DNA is TGTGCCAGCAGCTTCTACAGTGACTCTGGAAACACCATATATTTT. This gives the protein CASSFYSDSGNTIYF.

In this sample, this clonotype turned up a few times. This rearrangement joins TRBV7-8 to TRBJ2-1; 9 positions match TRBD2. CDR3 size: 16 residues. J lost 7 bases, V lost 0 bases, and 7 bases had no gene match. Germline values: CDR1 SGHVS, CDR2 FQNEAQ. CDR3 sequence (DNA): TGTGCCAGCAGCTTAGCGGGGCGGGGGGGCTCTAATGAGCAGTTCTTC. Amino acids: CASSLAGRGGSNEQFF.

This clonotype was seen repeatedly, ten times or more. CDR3 DNA sequence: TGTGCCAGCAGCTATAACAGGGAAGGGACCGGGGAGCTGTTTTTT. Translating gives CASSYNREGTGELFF. This sequence joins TRBV6-2 or TRBV6-3 and TRBJ2-2, with D possibly matching TRBD1 (6 bases). This CDR3 has 15 amino acids. Germline CDR1 reads MNHEY; CDR2 reads SVGEGT. Trimming stripped 6 bases from V and 5 bases from J, with 16 bases between.

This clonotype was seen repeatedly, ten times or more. CDR3 region: CASSLGSAYEQYV. Written as DNA, the CDR3 is TGTGCCAGCAGCTTAGGCAGCGCCTACGAGCAGTACGTC. The V and J genes are TRBV7-9 and TRBJ2-7, with D hard to call. The length of the CDR3 is 13 residues. The germline V and J ends were trimmed by 1 base and 2 bases, with 6 bases remaining between them. Per germline, CDR1 SEHNR and CDR2 FQNEAQ (reference sequence).

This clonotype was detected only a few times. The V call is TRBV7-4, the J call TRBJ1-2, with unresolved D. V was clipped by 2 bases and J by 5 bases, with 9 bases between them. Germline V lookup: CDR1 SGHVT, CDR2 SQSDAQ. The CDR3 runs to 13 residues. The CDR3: CASSLRTDYGYTF. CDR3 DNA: TGTGCCAGCAGCTTACGCACGGATTATGGCTACACCTTC.

CDR3 residues: CASSLAVTNTEAFF. CDR3 sequence (DNA): TGTGCCAGCAGTTTAGCAGTTACGAACACTGAAGCTTTCTTT. V gene TRBV27 combines with J gene TRBJ1-1; no firm D call. Per germline, CDR1 MNHEY and CDR2 SMNVEV (reference sequence). Between the trimmed V and J ends, which lost 2 bases and 1 base, there was a span of 8 bases. The CDR3 totals 14 residues.

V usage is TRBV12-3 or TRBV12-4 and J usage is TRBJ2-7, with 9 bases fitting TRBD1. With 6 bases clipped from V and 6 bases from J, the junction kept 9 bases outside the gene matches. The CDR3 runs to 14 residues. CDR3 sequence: CASSPGTGRSEQYV. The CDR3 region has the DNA TGTGCCAGCAGCCCCGGGACAGGGAGGAGCGAGCAGTACGTC.

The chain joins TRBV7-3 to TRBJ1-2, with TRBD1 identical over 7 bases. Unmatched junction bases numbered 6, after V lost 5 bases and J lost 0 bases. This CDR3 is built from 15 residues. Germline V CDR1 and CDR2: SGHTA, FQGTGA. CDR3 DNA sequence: TGTGCCAGCAGCGCGGGACAGCCTACTAACTATGGCTACACCTTC. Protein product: CASSAGQPTNYGYTF.

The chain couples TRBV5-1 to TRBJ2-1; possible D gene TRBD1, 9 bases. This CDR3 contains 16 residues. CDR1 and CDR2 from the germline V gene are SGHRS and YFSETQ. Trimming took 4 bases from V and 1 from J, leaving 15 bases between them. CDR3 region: CASSRGGTGSYNEQFF. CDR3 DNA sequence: TGCGCCAGCAGCCGGGGGGGGACAGGGTCCTACAATGAGCAGTTCTTC.

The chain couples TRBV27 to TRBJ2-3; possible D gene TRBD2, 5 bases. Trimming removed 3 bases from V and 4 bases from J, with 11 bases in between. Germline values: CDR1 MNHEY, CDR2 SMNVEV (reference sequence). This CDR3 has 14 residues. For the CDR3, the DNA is TGTGCCAGCAGTTTGGACTCCAGACCAGATACGCAGTATTTT. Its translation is CASSLDSRPDTQYF.

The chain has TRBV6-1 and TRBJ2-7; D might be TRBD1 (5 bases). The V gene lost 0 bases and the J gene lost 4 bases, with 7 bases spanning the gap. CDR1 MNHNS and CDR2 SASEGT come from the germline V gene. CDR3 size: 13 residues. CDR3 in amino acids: CASSEADSYEQYV. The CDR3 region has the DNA TGTGCCAGCAGTGAAGCTGACAGTTACGAGCAGTACGTC.

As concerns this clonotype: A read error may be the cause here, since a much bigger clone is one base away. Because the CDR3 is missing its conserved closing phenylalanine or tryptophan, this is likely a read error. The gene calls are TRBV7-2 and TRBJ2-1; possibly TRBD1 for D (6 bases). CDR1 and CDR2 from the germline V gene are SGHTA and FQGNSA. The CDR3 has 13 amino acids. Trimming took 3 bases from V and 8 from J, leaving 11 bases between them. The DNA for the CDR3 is TGTGCCAGCAGCTTCAGGGGCGCGGATGAGCAGTTCTTG. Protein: CASSFRGADEQFL.

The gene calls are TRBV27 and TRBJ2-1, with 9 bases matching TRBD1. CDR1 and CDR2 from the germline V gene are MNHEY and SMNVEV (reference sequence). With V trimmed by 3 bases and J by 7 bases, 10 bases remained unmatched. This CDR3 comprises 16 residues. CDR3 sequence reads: CASSFSGTGMNNEQFF. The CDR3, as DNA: TGTGCCAGCAGTTTCTCTGGGACAGGGATGAATAATGAGCAGTTCTTC.

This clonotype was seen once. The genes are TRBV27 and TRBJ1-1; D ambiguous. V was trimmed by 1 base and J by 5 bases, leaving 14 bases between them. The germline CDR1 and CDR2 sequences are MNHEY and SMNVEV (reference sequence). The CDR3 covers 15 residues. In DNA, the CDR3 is TGTGCCAGCAGTTTATATCGGGTTTCTAGGACTGAAGCTTTCTTT. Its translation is CASSLYRVSRTEAFF.

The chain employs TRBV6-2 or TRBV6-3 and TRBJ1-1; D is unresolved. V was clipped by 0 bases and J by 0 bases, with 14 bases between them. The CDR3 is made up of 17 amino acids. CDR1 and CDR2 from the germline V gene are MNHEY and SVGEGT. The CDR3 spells CASSYSDDGVMNTEAFF. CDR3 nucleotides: TGTGCCAGCAGTTACTCGGATGATGGGGTTATGAACACTGAAGCTTTCTTT.

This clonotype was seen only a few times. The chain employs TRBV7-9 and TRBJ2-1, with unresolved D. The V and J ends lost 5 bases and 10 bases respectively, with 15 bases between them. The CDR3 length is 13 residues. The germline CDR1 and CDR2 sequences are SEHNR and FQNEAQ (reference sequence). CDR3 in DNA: TGTGCCAGCAGCGCCCTGGACCACGAGGAGCAGTTCTTC. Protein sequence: CASSALDHEEQFF.

CDR3 nucleotides: TGTGCCAGTAGTATCCCGTCATTAGACAGTTTCTATCTGAACACTGAAGCTTTCTTT. Its protein is CASSIPSLDSFYLNTEAFF. V gene TRBV19 combines with J gene TRBJ1-1; D possibly corresponds to TRBD1 (5 bases). Trimming pared 3 bases from V and 0 bases from J, leaving 23 bases between. From germline, CDR1 is LNHDA and CDR2 SQIVND (reference sequence). The CDR3 is 19 amino acids.

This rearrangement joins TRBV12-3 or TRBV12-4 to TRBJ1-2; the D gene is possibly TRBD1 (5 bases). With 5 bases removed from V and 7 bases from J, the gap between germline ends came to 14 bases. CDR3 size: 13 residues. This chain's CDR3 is CASSPGKGRGYTF. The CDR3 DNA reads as TGTGCCAGCAGTCCAGGGAAGGGCCGTGGCTACACCTTC.

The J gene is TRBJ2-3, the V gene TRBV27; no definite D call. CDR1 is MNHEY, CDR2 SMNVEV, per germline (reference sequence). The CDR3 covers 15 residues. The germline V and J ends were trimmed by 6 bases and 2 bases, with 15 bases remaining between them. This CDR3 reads CASRGNRADTDTQYF. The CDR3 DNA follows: TGTGCCAGCAGGGGGAATAGGGCTGACACAGATACGCAGTATTTT.

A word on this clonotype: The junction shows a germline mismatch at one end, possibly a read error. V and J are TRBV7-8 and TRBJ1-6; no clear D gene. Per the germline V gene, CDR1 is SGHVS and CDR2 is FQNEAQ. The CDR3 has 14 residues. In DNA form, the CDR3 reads TGTGCCAACAGCTTAGGCAGTGGTTATTCACCCCTCCACTTT. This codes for CANSLGSGYSPLHF. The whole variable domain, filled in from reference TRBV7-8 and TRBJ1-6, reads GAGVSQSPRYKVAKRGQDVALRCDPISGHVSLFWYQQALGQGPEFLTYFQNEAQLDKSGLPSDRFFAERPEGSVSTLKIQRTQQEDSAVYLCANSLGSGYSPLHFGNGTRLTVT.

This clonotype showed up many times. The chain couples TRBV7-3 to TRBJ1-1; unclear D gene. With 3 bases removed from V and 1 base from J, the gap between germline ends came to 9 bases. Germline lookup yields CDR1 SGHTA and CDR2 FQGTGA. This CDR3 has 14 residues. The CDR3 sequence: CASSFGRTNTEAFF. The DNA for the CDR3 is TGTGCCAGCAGCTTCGGCAGGACGAACACTGAAGCTTTCTTT. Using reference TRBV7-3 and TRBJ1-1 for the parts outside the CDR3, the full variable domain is GAGVSQTPSNKVTEKGKYVELRCDPISGHTALYWYRQSLGQGPEFLIYFQGTGAADDSGLPNDRFFAVRPEGSVSTLKIQRTERGDSAVYLCASSFGRTNTEAFFGQGTRLTVV.

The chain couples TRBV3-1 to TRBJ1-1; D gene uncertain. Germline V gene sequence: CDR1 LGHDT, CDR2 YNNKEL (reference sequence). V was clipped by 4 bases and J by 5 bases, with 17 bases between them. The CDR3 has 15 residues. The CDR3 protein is CASSLSTIGWTEAFF. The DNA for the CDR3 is TGTGCCAGCAGCCTATCGACGATCGGCTGGACTGAAGCTTTCTTT.

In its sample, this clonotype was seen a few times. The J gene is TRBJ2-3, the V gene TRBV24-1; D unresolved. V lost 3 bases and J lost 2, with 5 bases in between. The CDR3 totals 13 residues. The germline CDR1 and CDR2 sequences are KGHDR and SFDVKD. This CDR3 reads CATSDDITDTQYF. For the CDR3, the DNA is TGTGCCACCAGTGATGACATCACAGATACGCAGTATTTT.

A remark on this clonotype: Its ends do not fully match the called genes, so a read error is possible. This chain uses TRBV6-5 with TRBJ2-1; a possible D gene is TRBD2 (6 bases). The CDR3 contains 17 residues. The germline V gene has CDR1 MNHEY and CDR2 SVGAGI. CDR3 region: CANSYYAGTPGDNEQFF. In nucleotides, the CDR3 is TGTGCCAACAGTTACTACGCCGGGACTCCTGGGGACAATGAGCAGTTCTTC.

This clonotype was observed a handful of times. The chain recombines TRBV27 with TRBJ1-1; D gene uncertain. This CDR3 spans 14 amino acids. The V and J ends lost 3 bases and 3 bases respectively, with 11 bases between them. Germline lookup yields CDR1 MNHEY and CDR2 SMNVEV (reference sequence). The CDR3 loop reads CASSFTYGDTEAFF. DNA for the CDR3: TGTGCCAGCAGTTTTACCTATGGCGACACTGAAGCTTTCTTT.

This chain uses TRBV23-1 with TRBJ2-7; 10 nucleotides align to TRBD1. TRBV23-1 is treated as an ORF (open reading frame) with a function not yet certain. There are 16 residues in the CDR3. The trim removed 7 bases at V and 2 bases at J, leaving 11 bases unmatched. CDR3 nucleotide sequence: TGCGCCAGCACTCCACCGGGGACAGGGGCCCCCTACGAGCAGTACTTC. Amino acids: CASTPPGTGAPYEQYF.